The source of this T cell receptor beta chain is a study of immune evolution from preneoplasia to lung adenocarcinoma. Findings of the study overall: Later-stage lesions seemingly showed higher T cell density and diversity than normal lung.

Clones were sequenced by immunoSEQ multiplex PCR, and TCRdb holds only the in-frame ones, with some missing. Of about 3,700 clones listed, 75% to 85% are singletons. The germline CDR1 and CDR2 sequences are SGHRS and YFSETQ. The V end lost 4 bases, the J end lost 5 bases, and 15 bases lay between the germline ends. The CDR3 runs to 14 residues. Patients had resection in Japan or China between the mid-2010s and the late 2010s. As for this clone: The antigen remains unidentified.

Sequenced sample: FFPE invasive lung adenocarcinoma tissue. The chain combines TRBV5-1 with TRBJ2-5; D perhaps matches TRBD1 (5 bases). The source of this sequence is a person aged 45 to 60 with lung adenocarcinoma. In nucleotides, the CDR3 is TGCGCCAGCAGCCCACACCAGGGTTTGGAGACCCAGTACTTC. This encodes CASSPHQGLETQYF.